The 15 T cell receptor beta chains presented below share a single source sample, sequenced in a study of blood T cells in healthy people across ages. The authors ran a second PCR of about 6 to 11 cycles using a sample-barcoded 5' primer and a J-beta primer mix. TCRdb re-called the 5' RACE reads with MiXCR, one entry per CDR3 protein. The repertoire consists of 1.6 million or so distinct CDR3 sequences, with almost 35% occurring once and the leading ten covering about 11%. Sample: blood. The receptors shown here come from a woman aged 30 to 39 in good health.

The sample holds a few counts of this clonotype. The chain combines TRBV7-9 with TRBJ1-5; unclear D gene. Germline values: CDR1 SEHNR, CDR2 FQNEAQ (reference sequence). The germline V and J ends were trimmed by 4 bases and 3 bases, with 13 bases remaining between them. There are 15 residues in the CDR3. The CDR3 spells CASSSSGVYNQPQHF. In DNA, the CDR3 is TGTGCCAGCAGCTCCAGCGGGGTTTACAATCAGCCCCAGCATTTT.

This clonotype appeared a few times. The genes are TRBV6-6 and TRBJ1-2; D is ambiguous. Looked up from germline, CDR1 is MNHNY and CDR2 is SVGAGI (reference sequence). The CDR3 loop spans 13 amino acids. Trimming removed 6 bases at V and 3 bases at J, with 11 bases between. The CDR3 is CASSKDGYYGYTF. Written as DNA, the CDR3 is TGTGCCAGCAGCAAGGACGGATACTATGGCTACACCTTC.

This clonotype was recorded a few times. The gene calls are TRBV7-9 and TRBJ2-1; D perhaps matches TRBD1 (5 bases). This CDR3 region has 15 residues. Germline assignment: CDR1 SEHNR and CDR2 FQNEAQ (reference sequence). The V and J ends lost 5 bases and 0 bases respectively, with 11 bases between them. CDR3 bases: TGTGCCAGCAGCCCAAGCACAGGCTCCTACAATGAGCAGTTCTTC. It yields the protein CASSPSTGSYNEQFF.

The chain combines TRBV4-1 with TRBJ2-1, with TRBD1 identical over 8 bases. J gave up 4 bases and V 0 bases, and 8 bases lay outside the gene matches. The CDR3 is made up of 17 amino acids. CDR1 and CDR2 (germline): MGHRA, YSYEKL. CDR3 loop: CASSQDPGQGAYNEQFF. CDR3 nucleotides: TGCGCCAGCAGCCAAGATCCCGGTCAGGGGGCGTACAATGAGCAGTTCTTC.

This clonotype was counted a few times. V is TRBV30 and J is TRBJ2-1, with 7 bases fitting TRBD2. The germline gives CDR1 GTSNPN, CDR2 SVGIG (reference sequence). With 3 bases clipped from V and 1 base from J, the junction kept 0 bases outside the gene matches. CDR3 size: 13 residues. In DNA, the CDR3 is TGTGCCTGGAGGGGGGGGTCCTACAATGAGCAGTTCTTC. This translates into CAWRGGSYNEQFF. The variable domain in full, with the rest retrieved from reference TRBV30 and TRBJ2-1, is SQTIHQWPATLVQPVGSPLSLECTVEGTSNPNLYWYRQAAGRGLQLLFYSVGIGQISSEVPQNLSASRPQDRQFILSSKKLLLSDSGFYLCAWRGGSYNEQFFGPGTRLTVL.

This clonotype was seen only once. One junction end disagrees with the germline gene, perhaps due to a read error. V and J are TRBV2 and TRBJ2-7; no firm D call. CDR1 and CDR2 (germline): SNHLY, FYNNEI. There are 11 residues in the CDR3. Written as DNA, the CDR3 is TGTGCCAACAGTCACTCCTACGAGCAGTACTTC. Its translation is CANSHSYEQYF.

The gene calls are TRBV7-8 and TRBJ1-5; 9 bases are a match to TRBD1. V gave up 3 bases and J gave up 13 bases; unmatched junction bases: 7. The germline CDR1 and CDR2 sequences are SGHVS and FQNEAQ. The CDR3 contains 13 residues. In nucleotides, the CDR3 is TGTGCCAGCAGCTTTGACAGGGGGGGCCTGCAGCATTTT. Residues: CASSFDRGGLQHF.

This chain links TRBV7-9 with TRBJ2-1; 11 bases line up with TRBD2. Trimming cost V 1 base and J 0 bases; bases outside gene matches: 5. The CDR3 has 18 residues. CDR1 and CDR2 from the germline V gene are SEHNR and FQNEAQ (reference sequence). CDR3 nucleotides: TGTGCCAGCAGCTTAGGGACTAGCGGGCTCCACTCCTACAATGAGCAGTTCTTC. It encodes CASSLGTSGLHSYNEQFF.

This chain joins TRBV30 and TRBJ2-5, with D hard to call. The end of the DNA fits TRBJ2-7 better, so the J call may be wrong. Looked up from germline, CDR1 is GTSNPN and CDR2 is SVGIG (reference sequence). This CDR3 spans 11 amino acids. CDR3 nucleotide sequence: TGTGCCTGGAGTGTATCCGTCGAGCAGTACTTC. Translating gives CAWSVSVEQYF.

This clonotype appeared a few times. V and J are TRBV28 and TRBJ2-7; the match to TRBD1 covers 7 bases. Germline CDR1 and CDR2: MDHEN and SYDVKM. J lost 2 bases, V lost 3 bases, and 13 bases had no gene match. The CDR3 has 17 residues. CDR3 DNA sequence: TGTGCCAGCAGTTTGTTTACTGGGACAGCTTATACCTACGAGCAGTACTTC. Its protein is CASSLFTGTAYTYEQYF. The variable domain in full, completed from reference TRBV28 and TRBJ2-7, reads DVKVTQSSRYLVKRTGEKVFLECVQDMDHENMFWYRQDPGLGLRLIYFSYDVKMKEKGDIPEGYSVSREKKERFSLILESASTNQTSMYLCASSLFTGTAYTYEQYFGPGTRLTVT.

As DNA, the CDR3 is TGCAGTGCTAGGAGACAGGGCTATGGCTACACCTTC. It encodes CSARRQGYGYTF. The gene calls are TRBV20-1 and TRBJ1-2, with 7 bases aligning to TRBD1. CDR3 size: 12 residues. CDR1 is DFQATT, CDR2 SNEGSKA, per germline (reference sequence). V gave up 3 bases and J gave up 4 bases; unmatched junction bases: 2.

The CDR3 DNA reads TGCGCCAGCAGCTGGGGACTAGCGGTCGAGACCCAGTACTTC. Its protein product is CASSWGLAVETQYF. The chain joins TRBV5-1 to TRBJ2-5; 11 positions agree with TRBD2. The CDR3 consists of 14 residues. V trimming: 3 bases; J trimming: 5 bases; junction bases outside the gene matches: 3. Per the germline V gene, CDR1 is SGHRS and CDR2 is YFSETQ.

This chain uses TRBV5-1 with TRBJ2-3, with TRBD2 as a possible D gene (6 bases). Germline-derived CDR1 and CDR2 are SGHRS and YFSETQ. The CDR3 is 13 amino acids. Trimming took 3 bases from V and 5 from J, leaving 10 bases between them. In DNA, the CDR3 is TGCGCCAGCAGCTGGTCGGGGGAAGATACGCAGTATTTT. Protein product: CASSWSGEDTQYF.

CDR3 amino acids: CSARDQSTEQYF. In DNA form, the CDR3 reads TGCAGTGCTAGAGATCAGTCGACTGAGCAGTACTTC. The chain employs TRBV20-1 and TRBJ2-7; D gene ambiguous. CDR1 and CDR2 from the germline V gene are DFQATT and SNEGSKA (reference sequence). The CDR3 runs to 12 residues. V was clipped by 0 bases and J by 7 bases, with 10 bases between them.

The chain links TRBV12-3 or TRBV12-4 to TRBJ2-7; D is perhaps TRBD2 (6 bases). Trimming left V 7 bases short and J 4 bases short, with 14 bases between. The CDR3 covers 13 residues. CDR3 loop: CASKGSGLYEQYF. DNA of the CDR3: TGTGCCAGCAAGGGTAGCGGACTATACGAGCAGTACTTC.